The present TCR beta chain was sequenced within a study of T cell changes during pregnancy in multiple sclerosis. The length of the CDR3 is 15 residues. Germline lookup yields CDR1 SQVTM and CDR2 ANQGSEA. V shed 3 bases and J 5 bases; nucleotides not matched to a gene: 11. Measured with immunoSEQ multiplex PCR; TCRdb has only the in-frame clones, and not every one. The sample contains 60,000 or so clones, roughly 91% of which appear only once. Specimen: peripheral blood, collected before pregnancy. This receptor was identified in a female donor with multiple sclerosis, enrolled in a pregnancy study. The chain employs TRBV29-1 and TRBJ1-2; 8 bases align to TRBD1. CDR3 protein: CSVDPPDRGGYGYTF. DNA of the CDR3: TGCAGCGTTGATCCCCCCGACAGGGGTGGGTATGGCTACACCTTC.